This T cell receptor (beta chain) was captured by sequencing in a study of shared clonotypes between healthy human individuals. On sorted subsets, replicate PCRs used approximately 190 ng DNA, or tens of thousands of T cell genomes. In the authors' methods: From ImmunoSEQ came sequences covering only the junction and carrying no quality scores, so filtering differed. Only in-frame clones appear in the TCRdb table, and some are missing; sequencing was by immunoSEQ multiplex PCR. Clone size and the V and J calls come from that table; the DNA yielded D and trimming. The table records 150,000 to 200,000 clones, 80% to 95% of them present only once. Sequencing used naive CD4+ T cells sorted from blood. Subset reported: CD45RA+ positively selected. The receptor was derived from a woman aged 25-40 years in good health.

CDR3 in amino acids: CASSGGGLRNEQYF. The CDR3 DNA sequence: TGCGCCAGCAGCGGAGGTGGGTTAAGAAACGAGCAGTACTTC. The rearrangement joins TRBV5-1 to TRBJ2-7; D might be TRBD2 (5 bases). The CDR3 is made up of 14 amino acids. Per germline, CDR1 SGHRS and CDR2 YFSETQ. Trimming took 4 bases from V and 5 from J, leaving 16 bases between them.